Listed below are T cell receptor beta chains from one sample, sequenced in a study of T cell responses to AZD1222 COVID-19 vaccine. Assay: immunoSEQ multiplex PCR; the TCRdb copy retains only in-frame clones and omits some. The sample gives roughly 90,000 clones, 85% to 90% of which show up once; about 2.4% is in the top ten. Sample: peripheral blood, taken 28 days after the second AZD1222 dose. Source of these receptors: an adult who received the AZD1222 COVID-19 vaccine. The CDR3 runs from the conserved cysteine through the conserved F or W. The D gene is left open where the match is weak. Clone size is not always given. Where it is, it says once, few, many or a class for expanded clones.

TRBD1 - TRBJ2-5 TRBV18 CASSPVPGQGVGKETQYF TGTGCCAGCTCACCCGTCCCGGGACAGGGAGTGGGGAAAGAGACCCAGTACTTC
TRBD1 - TRBJ2-7 TRBV3-1/TRBV3-2 CASSPGGREQYF TGTGCCAGCAGCCCAGGGGGACGCGAGCAGTACTTC
- - TRBJ2-7 TRBV5-5 CASSLGIADYEQYF TGTGCCAGCAGCTTGGGAATAGCGGATTACGAGCAGTACTTC
- - TRBJ2-7 TRBV20-1 CSASLGRAYEQYF TGCAGTGCTAGTTTAGGGAGAGCCTACGAGCAGTACTTC
- - TRBJ1-6 TRBV4-3 CASSQDHGQGTYNSPLHF TGCGCCAGCAGCCAAGATCATGGGCAGGGAACCTATAATTCACCCCTCCACTTT
TRBD1 - TRBJ1-5 TRBV4-3 CASSSRQGDQPQHF TGCGCCAGCAGCTCCCGACAGGGCGATCAGCCCCAGCATTTT
- - TRBJ1-1 TRBV12-5 CASGLGIAIARGLPLAFF TGTGCTAGTGGTTTGGGAATAGCTATAGCACGGGGCCTCCCTTTGGCTTTCTTT
- - TRBJ2-5 TRBV21-1 CASSKAGTGMYQETQYF TGTGCCAGCAGCAAAGCCGGGACAGGGATGTACCAAGAGACCCAGTACTTC
- - TRBJ2-3 TRBV28 CASISVARLTDTQYF TGTGCCAGCATTTCAGTAGCGCGCCTCACAGATACGCAGTATTTT
- - TRBJ2-3 TRBV10-3 CAISENRDASDTQYF TGTGCCATCAGTGAGAACCGGGATGCATCAGATACGCAGTATTTT
- few TRBJ1-4 TRBV20-1 CSAAPRGKLFF TGCAGTGCAGCGCCCCGGGGAAAACTGTTTTTT
- - TRBJ2-3 TRBV9 CASSVEGTLNTDTQYF TGTGCCAGCAGCGTAGAAGGGACTCTCAACACAGATACGCAGTATTTT